This TCR beta chain was identified during a study of blood T cell repertoires in COVID-19. Sequenced by immunoSEQ multiplex PCR; TCRdb stores in-frame clones only, minus some. The data contain hundreds of thousands of clones, around nine tenths of them singletons. This clone appeared a single time. In the same sample, other DNA sequences code for this CDR3. The CDR3 loop spans 13 amino acids. J was trimmed by 4 bases and V by 3 bases; bases with no gene match: 1. CDR1 is KGHSH, CDR2 LQKENI, per germline. The sample taken for sequencing was peripheral blood. The receptor was derived from a woman aged 18-29 years who had recovered from COVID-19. This rearrangement joins TRBV18 to TRBJ1-1; 8 positions match TRBD1. The chain's CDR3 is CASSPTGGTEAFF. The CDR3 nucleotides read TGTGCCAGCTCACCCACAGGGGGCACTGAAGCTTTCTTT.